This T cell receptor beta chain was obtained from a study of CXCR3-negative and CXCR3-positive naive CD8 T cells. Study-level results: For CXCR3-positive naive cells, TRB CDR3s were more hydrophobic than those of CXCR3-negative naive cells.

Details on this clonotype: Its antigen is currently unknown.

Libraries were UMI-labeled 5' RACE TRB cDNA. Reanalyzing the 5' RACE reads, TCRdb keeps one entry per CDR3 protein, without DNA. Its table records some 130,000 distinct CDR3 sequences. In germline, CDR1 is MDHEN, CDR2 SYDVKM. This CDR3 is built from 12 residues. V usage is TRBV28 and J usage is TRBJ2-7; TCRdb lists TRBD2, though no DNA is available to test this call. The sequence came from a human donor in good health. Some clones in this sample may be carry-over from other donors' samples. The sample comprised naive CXCR3+ CD8+ T cells from blood. The subset denotes: CD45RO-CCR7+CD27+CD95- naive CD8+ T cells expressing CXCR3 (TNR3+). This CDR3 reads CASSFRGPEQYF.